The present T cell receptor beta chain was sequenced within a study of response to subunit inactivated influenza vaccine (dated by TCRdb to the late 2010s). Describing the broader study: Deep quantitative T cell receptor repertoire profiling was used in the study to track responses to a trivalent subunit inactivated influenza vaccine.

The CDR3 contains 16 residues, cysteine and phenylalanine counted. Just the 48-base CDR3 DNA is kept, in frame starting at base 1. The germline V gene provides CDR1 SGHRS and CDR2 YFSETQ. V lost 4 bases and J lost 3 bases, and the count of bases not matched to a germline gene is 12. In the case of this clonotype: No cognate antigen has been identified for it. Base qualities are not at hand, and no much larger clone is one base apart.

General study outcomes and caveats: The authors suggested that each seasonal influenza vaccination may recruit only a limited number of new T cells.

The receptor library was made with RT-PCR. TCRdb names Illumina HiSeq 2500 as the instrument used. In TCRdb, the public reads were trimmed at Q25 with fastp and aligned with MiXCR, with productive beta chains retained. Each record represents a unique CDR3 protein, reported with the most common genes and DNA among its rows. The sample table lists 590,000 or so distinct CDR3 sequences, about 15% of them with a count of one. Less than 9% of the sample belongs to the ten largest clones. This TCR came from a middle-aged man who received an inactivated influenza vaccine. Donor details come from another sample of the same person, matched by shared clones. The sequencing used PBMCs from blood, collected around 14 days before vaccination. The V and J genes are TRBV5-1 and TRBJ2-5; TRBD2 lines up with 7 middle nucleotides. Read as DNA, the sequence is TGCGCCAGCAGCCCCGGGGGAGCGGGGACGGAAGAGACCCAGTACTTC. This codes for CASSPGGAGTEETQYF. Full variable domain (CDR3 extended with the reference TRBV5-1 and TRBJ2-5 proteins): KAGVTQTPRYLIKTRGQQVTLSCSPISGHRSVSWYQQTPGQGLQFLFEYFSETQRNKGNFPGRFSGRQFSNSRSEMNVSTLELGDSALYLCASSPGGAGTEETQYFGPGTRLLVL.